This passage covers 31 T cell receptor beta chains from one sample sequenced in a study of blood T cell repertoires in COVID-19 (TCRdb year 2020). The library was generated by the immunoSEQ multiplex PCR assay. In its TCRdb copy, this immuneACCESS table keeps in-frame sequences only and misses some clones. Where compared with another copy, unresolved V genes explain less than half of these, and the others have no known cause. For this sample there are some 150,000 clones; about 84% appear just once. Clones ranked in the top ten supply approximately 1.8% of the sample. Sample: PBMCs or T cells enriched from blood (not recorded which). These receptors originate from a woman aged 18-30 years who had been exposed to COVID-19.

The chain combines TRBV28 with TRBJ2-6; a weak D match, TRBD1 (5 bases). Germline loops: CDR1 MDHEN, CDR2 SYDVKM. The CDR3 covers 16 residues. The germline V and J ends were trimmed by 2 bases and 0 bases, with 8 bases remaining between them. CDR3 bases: TGTGCCAGCAGTTTAAAGGACATCTCTGGGGCCAACGTCCTGACTTTC. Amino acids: CASSLKDISGANVLTF.

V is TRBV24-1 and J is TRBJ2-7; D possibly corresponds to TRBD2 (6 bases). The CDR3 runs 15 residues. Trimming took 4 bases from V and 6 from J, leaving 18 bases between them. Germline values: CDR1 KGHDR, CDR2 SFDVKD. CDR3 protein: CATSEWKGLRGEQYF. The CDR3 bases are TGTGCCACCAGTGAGTGGAAAGGGTTGCGGGGCGAGCAGTACTTC.

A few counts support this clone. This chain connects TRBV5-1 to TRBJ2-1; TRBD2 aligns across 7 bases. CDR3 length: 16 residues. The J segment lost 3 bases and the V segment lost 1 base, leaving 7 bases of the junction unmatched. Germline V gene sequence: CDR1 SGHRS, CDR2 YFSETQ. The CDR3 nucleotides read TGCGCCAGCAGCTTGAGGGCTAGCGGAGTCTACAATGAGCAGTTCTTC. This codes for CASSLRASGVYNEQFF.

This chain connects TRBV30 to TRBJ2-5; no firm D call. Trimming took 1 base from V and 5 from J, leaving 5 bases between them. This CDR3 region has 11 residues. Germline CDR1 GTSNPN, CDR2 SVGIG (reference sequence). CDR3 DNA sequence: TGTGCCTGGAGTGGACTGGAGACCCAGTACTTC. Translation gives CAWSGLETQYF.

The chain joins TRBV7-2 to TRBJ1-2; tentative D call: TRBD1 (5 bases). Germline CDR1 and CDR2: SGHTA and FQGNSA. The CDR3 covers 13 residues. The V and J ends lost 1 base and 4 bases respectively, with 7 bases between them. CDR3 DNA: TGTGCCAGCAGCTTAGGGGGCCCCTATGGCTACACCTTC. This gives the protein CASSLGGPYGYTF.

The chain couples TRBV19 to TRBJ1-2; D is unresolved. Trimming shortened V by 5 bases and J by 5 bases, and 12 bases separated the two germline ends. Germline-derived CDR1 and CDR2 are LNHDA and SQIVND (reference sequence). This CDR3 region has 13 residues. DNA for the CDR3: TGTGCCAGTAGTGACCCCGTGACTTATGGCTACACCTTC. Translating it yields CASSDPVTYGYTF.

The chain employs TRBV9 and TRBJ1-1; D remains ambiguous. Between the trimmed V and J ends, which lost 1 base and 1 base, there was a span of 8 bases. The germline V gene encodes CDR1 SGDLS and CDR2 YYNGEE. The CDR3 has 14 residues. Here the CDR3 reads CASSVWSSNTEAFF. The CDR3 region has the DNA TGTGCCAGCAGCGTATGGAGTTCGAACACTGAAGCTTTCTTT.

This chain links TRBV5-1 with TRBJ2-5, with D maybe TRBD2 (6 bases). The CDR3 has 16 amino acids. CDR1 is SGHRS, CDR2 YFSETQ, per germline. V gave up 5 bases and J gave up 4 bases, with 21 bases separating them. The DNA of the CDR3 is TGCGCCAGCAGAAAAGCTGGGGGAGGTGGGATAGAGACCCAGTACTTC. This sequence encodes CASRKAGGGGIETQYF.

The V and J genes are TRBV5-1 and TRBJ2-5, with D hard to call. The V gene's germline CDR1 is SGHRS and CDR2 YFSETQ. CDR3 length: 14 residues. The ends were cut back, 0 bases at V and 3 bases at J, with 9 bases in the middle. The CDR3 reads CASSLEQHKETQYF. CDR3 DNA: TGCGCCAGCAGCTTGGAACAGCACAAAGAGACCCAGTACTTC.

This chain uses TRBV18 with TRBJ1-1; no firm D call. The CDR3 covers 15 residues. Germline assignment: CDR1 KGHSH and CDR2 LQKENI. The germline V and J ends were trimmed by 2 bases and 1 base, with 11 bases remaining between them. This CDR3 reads CASSPIAGKNTEAFF. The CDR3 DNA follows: TGTGCCAGCTCACCAATCGCGGGGAAGAACACTGAAGCTTTCTTT.

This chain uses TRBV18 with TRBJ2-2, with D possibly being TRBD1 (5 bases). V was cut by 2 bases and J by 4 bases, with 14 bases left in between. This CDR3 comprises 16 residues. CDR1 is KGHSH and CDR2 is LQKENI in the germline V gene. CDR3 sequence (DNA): TGTGCCAGCTCACCATTCGAACAGGAAGGCACCGGGGAGCTGTTTTTT. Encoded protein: CASSPFEQEGTGELFF.

This CDR3 reads CASSQDRGTGAYEQYF. In nucleotides, the CDR3 is TGCGCCAGCAGCCAAGATAGGGGGACAGGGGCCTACGAGCAGTACTTC. This rearrangement joins TRBV4-1 to TRBJ2-7; 10 positions match TRBD1. The CDR3 sequence is 16 residues long. Unmatched junction bases numbered 4, after V lost 0 bases and J lost 2 bases. CDR1 MGHRA and CDR2 YSYEKL come from the germline V gene.

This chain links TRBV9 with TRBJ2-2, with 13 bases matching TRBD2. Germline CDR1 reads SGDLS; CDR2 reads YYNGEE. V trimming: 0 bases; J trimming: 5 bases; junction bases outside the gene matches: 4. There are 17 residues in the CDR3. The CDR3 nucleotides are TGTGCCAGCAGCGTAGGGACTAGCGGGAGTCAAACCGGGGAGCTGTTTTTT. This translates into CASSVGTSGSQTGELFF.

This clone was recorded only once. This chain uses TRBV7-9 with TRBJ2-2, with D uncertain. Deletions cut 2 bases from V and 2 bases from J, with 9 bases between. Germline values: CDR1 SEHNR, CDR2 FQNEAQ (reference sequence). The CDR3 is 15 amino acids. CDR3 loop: CASSLLAVNTGELFF. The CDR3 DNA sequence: TGTGCCAGCAGCTTATTAGCAGTTAACACCGGGGAGCTGTTTTTT.

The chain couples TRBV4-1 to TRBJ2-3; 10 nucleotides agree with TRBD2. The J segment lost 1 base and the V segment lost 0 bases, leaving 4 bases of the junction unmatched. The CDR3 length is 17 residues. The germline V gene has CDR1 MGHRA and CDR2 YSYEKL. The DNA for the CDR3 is TGCGCCAGCAGCCAAGATATAGCGGGAGGCCGCACAGATACGCAGTATTTT. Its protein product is CASSQDIAGGRTDTQYF.

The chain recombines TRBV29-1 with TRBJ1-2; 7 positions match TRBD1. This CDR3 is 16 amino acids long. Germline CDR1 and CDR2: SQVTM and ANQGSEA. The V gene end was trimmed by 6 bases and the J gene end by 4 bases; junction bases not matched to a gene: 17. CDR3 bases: TGCAGCGTGCGCGGGACATTACAGGGGTTGGGCTATGGCTACACCTTC. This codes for CSVRGTLQGLGYGYTF.

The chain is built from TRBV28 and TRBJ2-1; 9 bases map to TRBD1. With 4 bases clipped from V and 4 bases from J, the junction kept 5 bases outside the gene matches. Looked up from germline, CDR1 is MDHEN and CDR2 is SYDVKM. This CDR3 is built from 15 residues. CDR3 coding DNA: TGTGCCAGCAGTTCGACAGGGGGTTTATACAATGAGCAGTTCTTC. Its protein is CASSSTGGLYNEQFF.

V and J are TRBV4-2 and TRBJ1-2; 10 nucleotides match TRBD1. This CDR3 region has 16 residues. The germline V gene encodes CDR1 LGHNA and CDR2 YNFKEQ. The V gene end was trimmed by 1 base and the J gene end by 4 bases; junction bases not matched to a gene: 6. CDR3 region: CASSQGQGALGYGYTF. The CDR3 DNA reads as TGTGCCAGCAGCCAAGGACAGGGGGCACTGGGCTATGGCTACACCTTC.

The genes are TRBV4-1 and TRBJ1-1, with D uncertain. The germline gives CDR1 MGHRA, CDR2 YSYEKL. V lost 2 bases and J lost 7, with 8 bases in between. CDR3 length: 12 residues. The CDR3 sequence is CASSQSGDEAFF. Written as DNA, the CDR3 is TGCGCCAGCAGCCAATCCGGGGATGAAGCTTTCTTT.

CDR3 DNA sequence: TGTGCGACAAGCGGGACAGGGGCCTACGAGCAGTACTTC. It translates to CATSGTGAYEQYF. The chain joins TRBV30 to TRBJ2-7; 10 nucleotides match TRBD1. This CDR3 has 13 amino acids. Germline V gene lookup returns CDR1 GTSNPN and CDR2 SVGIG (reference sequence).

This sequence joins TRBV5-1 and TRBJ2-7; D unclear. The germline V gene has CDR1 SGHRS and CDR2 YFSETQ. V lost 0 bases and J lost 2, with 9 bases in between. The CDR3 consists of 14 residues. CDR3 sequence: CASSLASLTYEQYF. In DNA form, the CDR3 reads TGCGCCAGCAGCTTGGCCAGTTTGACCTACGAGCAGTACTTC.

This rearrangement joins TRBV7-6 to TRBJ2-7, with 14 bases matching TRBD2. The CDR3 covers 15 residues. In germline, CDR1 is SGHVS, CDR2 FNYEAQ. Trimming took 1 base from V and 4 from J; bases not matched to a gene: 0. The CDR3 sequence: CASSLGLAGGYEQYF. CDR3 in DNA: TGTGCCAGCAGCTTAGGACTAGCGGGAGGGTACGAGCAGTACTTC.

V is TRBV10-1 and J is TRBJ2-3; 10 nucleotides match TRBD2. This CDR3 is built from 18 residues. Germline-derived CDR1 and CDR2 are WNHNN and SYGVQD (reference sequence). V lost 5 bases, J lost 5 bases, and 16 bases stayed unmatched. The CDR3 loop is CASSLPGVAGGWLDTQYF. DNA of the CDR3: TGCGCCAGCAGTCTCCCGGGGGTAGCGGGAGGTTGGTTAGATACGCAGTATTTT.

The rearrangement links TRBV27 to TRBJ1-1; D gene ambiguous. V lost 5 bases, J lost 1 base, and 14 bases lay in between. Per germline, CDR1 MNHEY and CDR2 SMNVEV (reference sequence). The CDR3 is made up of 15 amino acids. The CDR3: CASSPDGRGNTEAFF. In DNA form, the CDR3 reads TGTGCCAGCAGTCCAGACGGACGGGGGAACACTGAAGCTTTCTTT.

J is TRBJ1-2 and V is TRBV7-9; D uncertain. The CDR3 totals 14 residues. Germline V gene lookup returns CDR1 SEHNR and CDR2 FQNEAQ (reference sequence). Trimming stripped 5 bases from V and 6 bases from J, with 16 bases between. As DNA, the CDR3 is TGTGCCAGCAGCCCCCCTTCCCCCTGGCATGGCTACACCTTC. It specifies CASSPPSPWHGYTF.

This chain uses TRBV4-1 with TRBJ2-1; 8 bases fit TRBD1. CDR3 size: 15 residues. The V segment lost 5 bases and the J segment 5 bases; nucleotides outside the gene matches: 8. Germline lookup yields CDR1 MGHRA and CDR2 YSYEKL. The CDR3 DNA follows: TGCGCCAGCAGCTCGCCGGGACAGGTCCACAATGAGCAGTTCTTC. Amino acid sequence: CASSSPGQVHNEQFF.

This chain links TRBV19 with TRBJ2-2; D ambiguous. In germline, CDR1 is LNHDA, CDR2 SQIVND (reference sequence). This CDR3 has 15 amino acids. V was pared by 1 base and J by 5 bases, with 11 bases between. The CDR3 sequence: CASSIVTMSTGELFF. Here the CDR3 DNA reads TGTGCCAGTAGTATAGTTACGATGAGTACCGGGGAGCTGTTTTTT.

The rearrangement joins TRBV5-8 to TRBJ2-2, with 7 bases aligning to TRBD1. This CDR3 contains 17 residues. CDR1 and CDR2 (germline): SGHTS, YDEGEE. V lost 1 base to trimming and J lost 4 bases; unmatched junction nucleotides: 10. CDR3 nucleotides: TGTGCCAGCAGCTTGATTCGGACAGGAGATCTCACCGGGGAGCTGTTTTTT. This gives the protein CASSLIRTGDLTGELFF.

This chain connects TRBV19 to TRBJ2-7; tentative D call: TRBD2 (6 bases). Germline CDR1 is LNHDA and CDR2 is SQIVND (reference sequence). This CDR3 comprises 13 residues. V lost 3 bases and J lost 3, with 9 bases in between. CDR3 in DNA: TGTGCCAGTAGTATGGGGACTTACTACGAGCAGTACTTC. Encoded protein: CASSMGTYYEQYF. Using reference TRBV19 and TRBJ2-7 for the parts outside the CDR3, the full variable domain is DGGITQSPKYLFRKEGQNVTLSCEQNLNHDAMYWYRQDPGQGLRLIYYSQIVNDFQKGDIAEGYSVSREKKESFPLTVTSAQKNPTAFYLCASSMGTYYEQYFGPGTRLTVT.

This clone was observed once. This CDR3 is CASSGLAGAKDTQYF. CDR3 DNA sequence: TGTGCCAGCAGTGGACTAGCGGGAGCAAAAGATACGCAGTATTTT. J is TRBJ2-3 and V is TRBV2; the match to TRBD2 covers 12 bases. Losses at the gene ends were 4 bases for V and 5 bases for J; bases not matched to a gene: 4. The CDR3 extends over 15 amino acids. Germline V CDR1 and CDR2: SNHLY, FYNNEI.

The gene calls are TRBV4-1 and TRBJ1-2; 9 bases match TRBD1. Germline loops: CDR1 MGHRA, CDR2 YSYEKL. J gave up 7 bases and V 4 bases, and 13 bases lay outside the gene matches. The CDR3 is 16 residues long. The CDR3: CASSPPPNRGRRGYTF. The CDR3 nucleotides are TGCGCCAGCAGCCCACCCCCGAACAGGGGGCGCCGTGGCTACACCTTC.